The 28 T cell receptor beta chains below come from one sample, sequenced in a study of beta chain features in type 1 diabetes (dated by TCRdb to 2016 to 2018). The paper as a whole reports these results and caveats: A moderate but significant shortening of TCRB CDR3 length was observed in type 1 diabetes patients in all four CD4+ subsets.

Library creation used the immunoSEQ multiplex PCR assay. The High Capacity cDNA Reverse Transcription Kit was used to reverse transcribe all of the isolated RNA, meaning that expressed TCRB transcripts were what got sequenced. TCRdb provides this immuneACCESS table in a form limited to in-frame rearrangements. Some clones are lacking; in checked studies, under half of them reflect an unresolved V gene, and why the rest are absent is not known. Counted in this sample were roughly 300,000 clones; 14% of them appeared once. The ten largest clonotypes hold 0.015% to 0.02% of the sample. These TCRs are of unknown antigen specificity. The sequencing sample was made of naive CD4+ T cells from blood. Sample cell subset or site, as interpreted from the label and publication: true naive CD4+ T cells. Every receptor here comes from a man aged 25 to 45 with type 1 diabetes.

The chain carries TRBV7-9 and TRBJ1-1; the match to TRBD1 covers 9 bases. The CDR3 runs 13 residues. After removal of 6 bases from V and 3 bases from J, the junction contained 2 bases not matched to a gene. Looked up from germline, CDR1 is SEHNR and CDR2 is FQNEAQ (reference sequence). CDR3 in amino acids: CASRRDRDTEAFF. CDR3 nucleotides: TGTGCCAGCAGACGGGACAGGGACACTGAAGCTTTCTTT. The whole variable domain, filled in from reference TRBV7-9 and TRBJ1-1, reads DTGVSQNPRHKITKRGQNVTFRCDPISEHNRLYWYRQTLGQGPEFLTYFQNEAQLEKSRLLSDRFSAERPKGSFSTLEIQRTEQGDSAMYLCASRRDRDTEAFFGQGTRLTVV.

The chain joins TRBV7-6 to TRBJ1-5; 7 bases map to TRBD1. V lost 6 bases to trimming and J lost 6 bases; unmatched junction nucleotides: 8. The germline V gene has CDR1 SGHVS and CDR2 FNYEAQ. The CDR3 is made up of 14 amino acids. The DNA for the CDR3 is TGTGCCAGCAGTCGAGACAGGGAAGGTCAGCCCCAGCATTTT. This codes for CASSRDREGQPQHF.

This rearrangement joins TRBV30 to TRBJ2-5, with unresolved D. The end of the DNA aligns better with TRBJ2-7, so the J call may be wrong. The germline V gene encodes CDR1 GTSNPN and CDR2 SVGIG (reference sequence). The CDR3 has 13 amino acids. The CDR3 DNA reads as TGTGCCTGGAGTGTGAGTTTGTCCTACGAGCAGTACTTC. Translated, it gives CAWSVSLSYEQYF.

The chain combines TRBV27 with TRBJ2-5, with D possibly matching TRBD2 (6 bases). This CDR3 is built from 13 residues. The germline V gene encodes CDR1 MNHEY and CDR2 SMNVEV (reference sequence). The ends were cut back, 5 bases at V and 6 bases at J, with 13 bases in the middle. CDR3 DNA sequence: TGTGCCAGCAGTCCGACGAGCGGGCAGACCCAGTACTTC. It yields the protein CASSPTSGQTQYF.

This clone turned up a few times. The junction and the germline gene differ at one end; a read error may be behind it. The chain joins TRBV29-1 to TRBJ1-1; weak D call: TRBD1 (5 bases). Germline V CDR1 and CDR2: SQVTM, ANQGSEA. This CDR3 has 13 residues. The CDR3 bases are TGCAGCGTTGGGCGGGGGATGAAAACTGAAGCTTTCTTT. This sequence encodes CSVGRGMKTEAFF.

This clone was seen more than once but under ten times. The chain has TRBV19 and TRBJ1-1, with TRBD1 as a possible D gene (6 bases). The CDR3 consists of 15 residues. The V gene lost 3 bases and the J gene lost 5 bases, with 16 bases spanning the gap. The germline gives CDR1 LNHDA, CDR2 SQIVND (reference sequence). This CDR3 reads CASSIKQGRRTEAFF. In DNA, the CDR3 is TGTGCCAGTAGTATTAAACAGGGTAGGAGGACTGAAGCTTTCTTT.

In its sample, this clone was seen a few times. The V and J genes are TRBV6-5 and TRBJ2-1; a weak D match, TRBD1 (6 bases). There are 13 residues in the CDR3. Germline loops: CDR1 MNHEY, CDR2 SVGAGI. With 8 bases removed from V and 5 bases from J, the gap between germline ends came to 13 bases. For the CDR3, the DNA is TGTGCCAGCGTGGGTCGGACAGACAATGAGCAGTTCTTC. This sequence encodes CASVGRTDNEQFF.

The gene calls are TRBV9 and TRBJ2-7, with D possibly matching TRBD1 (6 bases). Germline lookup yields CDR1 SGDLS and CDR2 YYNGEE. The CDR3 spans 14 residues. V was clipped by 1 base and J by 7 bases, with 15 bases between them. CDR3 nucleotide sequence: TGTGCCAGCAGCGTAAGGGACACCCCTTCGGAGCAGTACTTC. Translated, it gives CASSVRDTPSEQYF. The variable domain in full, completed from reference TRBV9 and TRBJ2-7, reads DSGVTQTPKHLITATGQRVTLRCSPRSGDLSVYWYQQSLDQGLQFLIQYYNGEERAKGNILERFSAQQFPDLHSELNLSSLELGDSALYFCASSVRDTPSEQYFGPGTRLTVT.

CDR3 protein: CAWSSPGTSGSNEQFF. The CDR3 bases are TGTGCCTGGAGTTCCCCCGGGACTAGCGGGAGCAATGAGCAGTTCTTC. The genes are TRBV30 and TRBJ2-1, with 14 bases matching TRBD2. Germline V gives CDR1 GTSNPN, CDR2 SVGIG (reference sequence). CDR3 length equals 16 residues. V lost 2 bases, J lost 6 bases, and 6 bases stayed unmatched.

This clone was counted only a few times. V gene TRBV9 combines with J gene TRBJ2-5; 12 bases map to TRBD1. The V and J ends lost 5 bases and 4 bases, in that order; junction bases with no gene match: 12. The length of the CDR3 is 17 residues. Germline V gene data show CDR1 as SGDLS and CDR2 as YYNGEE. CDR3 sequence reads: CASSARPGTGGGETQYF. The CDR3 coding sequence is TGTGCCAGCAGTGCACGCCCCGGGACAGGGGGCGGAGAGACCCAGTACTTC.

This clone has more than one count but fewer than ten. The chain links TRBV7-2 to TRBJ2-3, with D possibly being TRBD2 (5 bases). V lost 2 bases, J lost 2 bases, and 8 bases lay in between. Germline V CDR1 and CDR2: SGHTA, FQGNSA. This CDR3 comprises 14 residues. CDR3 sequence reads: CASSLSRDTDTQYF. Here the CDR3 DNA reads TGTGCCAGCAGCTTATCACGGGACACAGATACGCAGTATTTT.

This clone was picked up a small number of times. This chain links TRBV5-1 with TRBJ2-3; a possible D gene is TRBD2 (5 bases). V lost 1 base and J 0 bases, leaving 6 bases between the germline ends. The CDR3 runs to 14 residues. CDR1 and CDR2 from the germline V gene are SGHRS and YFSETQ. The CDR3 reads CASSLLASTDTQYF. The CDR3 DNA reads TGCGCCAGCAGCTTGCTAGCTAGCACAGATACGCAGTATTTT.

This clone was seen more than once but under ten times. V is TRBV5-1 and J is TRBJ1-2; D unclear. The CDR3 has 14 amino acids. The V end lost 0 bases, the J end lost 0 bases, and 6 bases lay between the germline ends. Germline lookup yields CDR1 SGHRS and CDR2 YFSETQ. The DNA for the CDR3 is TGCGCCAGCAGCTTGGACGGGACTAACTATGGCTACACCTTC. Amino acids: CASSLDGTNYGYTF.

This clone was seen a handful of times. As DNA, the CDR3 is TGTGCCAGCAGCAGGGAAACCAACAATCAGCCCCAGCATTTT. Encoded protein: CASSRETNNQPQHF. The rearrangement links TRBV27 to TRBJ1-5; D is possibly TRBD1 (5 bases). Germline loops: CDR1 MNHEY, CDR2 SMNVEV (reference sequence). V was clipped by 6 bases and J by 3 bases, with 12 bases between them. The CDR3 contains 14 residues.

V is TRBV28 and J is TRBJ1-1, with D perhaps TRBD1 (6 bases). The CDR3 covers 12 residues. V was clipped by 8 bases and J by 7 bases, with 14 bases between them. Germline values: CDR1 MDHEN, CDR2 SYDVKM. The CDR3 DNA follows: TGTGCCAGCGTTCAACAGGGCCATGAAGCTTTCTTT. This sequence encodes CASVQQGHEAFF.

V is TRBV2 and J is TRBJ2-5; 8 nucleotides match TRBD1. The length of the CDR3 is 13 residues. Germline V lookup: CDR1 SNHLY, CDR2 FYNNEI. V shed 8 bases, J shed 5 bases, and the junction held 7 bases outside the gene matches. Written as DNA, the CDR3 is TGTGCCAGCCGGACAGGGTGGCGGGAGACCCAGTACTTC. Protein sequence: CASRTGWRETQYF. Looking up the rest from reference TRBV2 and TRBJ2-5 gives the full variable domain: EPEVTQTPSHQVTQMGQEVILRCVPISNHLYFYWYRQILGQKVEFLVSFYNNEISEKSEIFDDQFSVERPDGSNFTLKIRSTKLEDSAMYFCASRTGWRETQYFGPGTRLLVL.

The V call is TRBV19, the J call TRBJ1-5, with 7 bases aligning to TRBD1. Trimming took 6 bases from V and 5 from J; bases not matched to a gene: 7. The germline CDR1 and CDR2 sequences are LNHDA and SQIVND (reference sequence). CDR3 length equals 14 residues. CDR3 nucleotides: TGTGCCAGTAGGCAGACAGGGTGGTATCAGCCCCAGCATTTT. Residues: CASRQTGWYQPQHF.

The table lists this clone with a count of one. The chain combines TRBV27 with TRBJ1-1; possible D gene TRBD1, 5 bases. The V gene lost 3 bases and the J gene lost 4 bases, with 18 bases spanning the gap. The CDR3 consists of 16 residues. Germline CDR1 is MNHEY and CDR2 is SMNVEV (reference sequence). The CDR3 loop is CASSLWDSKPGTEAFF. The CDR3 DNA reads TGTGCCAGCAGTTTGTGGGACTCCAAACCGGGCACTGAAGCTTTCTTT.

The table lists this clone with a few counts. This chain joins TRBV28 and TRBJ2-4; 10 bases map to TRBD1. The trim removed 3 bases at V and 16 bases at J, leaving 12 bases unmatched. Germline V gene sequence: CDR1 MDHEN, CDR2 SYDVKM. This CDR3 spans 14 amino acids. CDR3 DNA: TGTGCCAGCAGTTTCCCCTCGACAGGGGGCATCTCCTACTTC. It specifies CASSFPSTGGISYF.

The V gene is TRBV4-3, the J gene TRBJ1-2, with unresolved D. V gave up 4 bases and J gave up 4 bases, with 13 bases separating them. From germline, CDR1 is LGHNA and CDR2 YSLEER. The CDR3 length is 14 residues. The CDR3 DNA reads as TGCGCCAGCAGCCGGGAGGAAAGGAGCTATGGCTACACCTTC. It specifies CASSREERSYGYTF.

This rearrangement joins TRBV28 to TRBJ2-1; 9 positions agree with TRBD2. V lost 0 bases to trimming and J lost 3 bases; unmatched junction nucleotides: 0. CDR3 length: 15 residues. Germline CDR1 is MDHEN and CDR2 is SYDVKM. The CDR3 sequence: CASSLWTSGYNEQFF. The CDR3 DNA follows: TGTGCCAGCAGTTTATGGACTAGCGGCTACAATGAGCAGTTCTTC. Looking up the rest from reference TRBV28 and TRBJ2-1 gives the full variable domain: DVKVTQSSRYLVKRTGEKVFLECVQDMDHENMFWYRQDPGLGLRLIYFSYDVKMKEKGDIPEGYSVSREKKERFSLILESASTNQTSMYLCASSLWTSGYNEQFFGPGTRLTVL.

The chain carries TRBV7-9 and TRBJ2-1; 10 positions agree with TRBD2. The ends lost 1 base at V and 0 bases at J; junction bases unmatched: 3. The CDR3 runs 17 residues. Germline V gene data show CDR1 as SEHNR and CDR2 as FQNEAQ (reference sequence). CDR3 loop: CASSLGTSGHSYNEQFF. In nucleotides, the CDR3 is TGTGCCAGCAGCTTAGGGACTAGCGGCCACTCCTACAATGAGCAGTTCTTC.

This clone has more than one count but fewer than ten. The V and J genes are TRBV7-2 and TRBJ1-1; 10 bases are a match to TRBD1. The CDR3 length is 15 residues. V shed 1 base, J shed 5 bases, and the junction held 4 bases outside the gene matches. The germline CDR1 and CDR2 sequences are SGHTA and FQGNSA. This CDR3 reads CASSLVTGGATEAFF. CDR3 bases: TGTGCCAGCAGCTTAGTGACAGGGGGCGCGACTGAAGCTTTCTTT.

CDR3 in DNA: TGTGCCAGCAGAGCACCTGGTGAGACCCAGTACTTC. This sequence encodes CASRAPGETQYF. The chain joins TRBV6-5 to TRBJ2-5; D is unclear. This CDR3 spans 12 amino acids. Germline V gene data show CDR1 as MNHEY and CDR2 as SVGAGI. Trimming removed 6 bases from V and 5 bases from J, with 10 bases in between.

This clone showed up just a few times. This chain's CDR3 is CASRPDREKLFF. CDR3 nucleotide sequence: TGTGCCAGCAGGCCGGACAGGGAAAAACTGTTTTTT. The V and J genes are TRBV2 and TRBJ1-4; 7 bases agree with TRBD1. CDR1 is SNHLY and CDR2 is FYNNEI in the germline V gene. The ends lost 6 bases at V and 8 bases at J; junction bases unmatched: 3. This CDR3 is 12 amino acids long.

The chain couples TRBV7-2 to TRBJ1-1; 7 bases are a match to TRBD1. There are 13 residues in the CDR3. V shed 6 bases and J 11 bases; nucleotides not matched to a gene: 12. CDR1 and CDR2 (germline): SGHTA, FQGNSA. As DNA, the CDR3 is TGTGCCAGCAGTCGACAGGGTAGGGTGTCGGCTTTCTTT. Residues: CASSRQGRVSAFF. Together with reference TRBV7-2 and TRBJ1-1, the CDR3 gives the full variable domain: GAGVSQSPSNKVTEKGKDVELRCDPISGHTALYWYRQSLGQGLEFLIYFQGNSAPDKSGLPSDRFSAERTGGSVSTLTIQRTQQEDSAVYLCASSRQGRVSAFFGQGTRLTVV.

This rearrangement joins TRBV20-1 to TRBJ2-5, with D hard to call. Between the trimmed V and J ends, which lost 6 bases and 4 bases, there was a span of 9 bases. Germline CDR1 and CDR2: DFQATT and SNEGSKA (reference sequence). CDR3 size: 11 residues. The CDR3 reads CSAGWRETQYF. The DNA of the CDR3 is TGCAGTGCCGGGTGGCGAGAGACCCAGTACTTC.

CDR3 nucleotides: TGTGCCAGCAGCTTAGAACTAGCGGGCTACAATGAGCAGTTCTTC. This codes for CASSLELAGYNEQFF. V gene TRBV7-3 combines with J gene TRBJ2-1; 9 bases line up with TRBD2. CDR1 SGHTA and CDR2 FQGTGA come from the germline V gene. The CDR3 runs 15 residues. The junction had 2 bases not matched to a gene; V was cut back by 2 bases and J by 3 bases.